This T cell receptor beta chain is drawn from a study of blood T cell repertoires in COVID-19. Profiling relied on immunoSEQ multiplex PCR, and the TCRdb table lists in-frame clones only, not all of them. This table has 150,000 to 200,000 clones, around 86% appearing once. The CDR3 is 15 amino acids. The V end lost 5 bases, the J end lost 7 bases, and 21 bases lay between the germline ends. Germline values: CDR1 MNHEY, CDR2 SVGAGI. The TCR originated in a man between 65 and 85 years old with acute or convalescent COVID-19. The sample was peripheral blood. This chain connects TRBV6-5 to TRBJ2-7; tentative D call: TRBD1 (6 bases). The CDR3 here is CASSRGQGGWVEQYF. The CDR3 coding sequence is TGTGCCAGCAGTAGGGGACAAGGTGGTTGGGTAGAGCAGTACTTC.